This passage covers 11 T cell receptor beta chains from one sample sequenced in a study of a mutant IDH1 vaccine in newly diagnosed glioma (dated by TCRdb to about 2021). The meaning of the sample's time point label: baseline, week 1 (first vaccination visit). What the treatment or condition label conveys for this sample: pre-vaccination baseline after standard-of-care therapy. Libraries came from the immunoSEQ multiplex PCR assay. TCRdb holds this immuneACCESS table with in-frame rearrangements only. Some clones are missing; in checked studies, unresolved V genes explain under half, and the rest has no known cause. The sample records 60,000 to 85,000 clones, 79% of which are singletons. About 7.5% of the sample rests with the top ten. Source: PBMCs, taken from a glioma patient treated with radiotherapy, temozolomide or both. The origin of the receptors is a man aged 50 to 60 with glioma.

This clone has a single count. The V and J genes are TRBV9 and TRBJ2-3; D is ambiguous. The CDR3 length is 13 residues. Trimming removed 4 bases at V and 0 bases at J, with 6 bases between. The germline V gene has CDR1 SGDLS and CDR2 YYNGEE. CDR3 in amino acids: CASSFHSTDTQYF. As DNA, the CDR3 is TGTGCCAGCAGCTTTCACAGCACAGATACGCAGTATTTT.

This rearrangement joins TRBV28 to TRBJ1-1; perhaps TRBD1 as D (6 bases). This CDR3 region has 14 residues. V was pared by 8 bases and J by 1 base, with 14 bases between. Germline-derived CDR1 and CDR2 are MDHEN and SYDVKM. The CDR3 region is CASLALQGNTEAFF. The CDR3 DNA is TGTGCCAGCCTTGCCCTACAGGGGAACACTGAAGCTTTCTTT. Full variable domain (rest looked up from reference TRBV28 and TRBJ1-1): DVKVTQSSRYLVKRTGEKVFLECVQDMDHENMFWYRQDPGLGLRLIYFSYDVKMKEKGDIPEGYSVSREKKERFSLILESASTNQTSMYLCASLALQGNTEAFFGQGTRLTVV.

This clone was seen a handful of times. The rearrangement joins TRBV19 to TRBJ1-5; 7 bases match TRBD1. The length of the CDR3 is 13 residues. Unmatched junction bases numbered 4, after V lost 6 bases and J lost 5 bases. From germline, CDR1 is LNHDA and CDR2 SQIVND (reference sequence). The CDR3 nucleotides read TGTGCCAGTAGGCGAGACAGGGATCAGCCCCAGCATTTT. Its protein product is CASRRDRDQPQHF.

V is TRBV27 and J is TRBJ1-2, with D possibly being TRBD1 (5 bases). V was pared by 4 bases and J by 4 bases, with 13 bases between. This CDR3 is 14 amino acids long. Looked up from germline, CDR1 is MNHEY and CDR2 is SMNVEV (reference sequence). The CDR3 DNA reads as TGTGCCAGCAGTTGGGCCGGGGCAGGCTATGGCTACACCTTC. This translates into CASSWAGAGYGYTF.

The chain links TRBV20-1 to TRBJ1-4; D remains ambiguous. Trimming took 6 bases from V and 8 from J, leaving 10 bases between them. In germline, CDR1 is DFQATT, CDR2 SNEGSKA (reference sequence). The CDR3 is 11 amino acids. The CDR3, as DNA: TGCAGTGCCCCCATCCAGGAAAAACTGTTTTTT. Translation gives CSAPIQEKLFF.

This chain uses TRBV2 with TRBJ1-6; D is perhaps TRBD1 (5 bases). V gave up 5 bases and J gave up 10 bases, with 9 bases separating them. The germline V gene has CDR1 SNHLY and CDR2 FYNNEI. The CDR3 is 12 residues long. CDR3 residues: CASSQGFSPLHF. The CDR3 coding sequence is TGTGCCAGCAGTCAGGGTTTCTCACCCCTCCACTTT.

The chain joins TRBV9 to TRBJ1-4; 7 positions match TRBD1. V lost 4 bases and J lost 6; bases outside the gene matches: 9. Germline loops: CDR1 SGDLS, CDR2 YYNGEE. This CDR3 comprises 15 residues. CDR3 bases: TGTGCCAGCAGCCCCCGAGGACAGGACCATGAAAAACTGTTTTTT. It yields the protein CASSPRGQDHEKLFF.

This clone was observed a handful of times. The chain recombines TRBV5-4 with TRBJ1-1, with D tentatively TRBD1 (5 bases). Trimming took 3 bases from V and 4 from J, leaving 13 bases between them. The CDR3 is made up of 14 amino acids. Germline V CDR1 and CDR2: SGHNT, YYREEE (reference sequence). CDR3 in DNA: TGTGCCAGCAGCTCCGAGGTGGGGGGCACTGAAGCTTTCTTT. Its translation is CASSSEVGGTEAFF.

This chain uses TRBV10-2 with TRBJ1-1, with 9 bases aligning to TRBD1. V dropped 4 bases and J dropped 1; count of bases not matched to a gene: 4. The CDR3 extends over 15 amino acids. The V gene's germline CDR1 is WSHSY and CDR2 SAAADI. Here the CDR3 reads CASSVRGQGNTEAFF. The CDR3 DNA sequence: TGCGCCAGCAGTGTTAGGGGACAGGGGAACACTGAAGCTTTCTTT.

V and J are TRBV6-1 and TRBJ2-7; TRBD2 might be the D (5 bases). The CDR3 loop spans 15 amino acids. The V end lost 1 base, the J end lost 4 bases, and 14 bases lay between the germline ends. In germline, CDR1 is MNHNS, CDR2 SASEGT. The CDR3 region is CASSEEVLTRYEQYF. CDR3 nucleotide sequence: TGTGCCAGCAGTGAAGAGGTCCTAACTAGATACGAGCAGTACTTC.

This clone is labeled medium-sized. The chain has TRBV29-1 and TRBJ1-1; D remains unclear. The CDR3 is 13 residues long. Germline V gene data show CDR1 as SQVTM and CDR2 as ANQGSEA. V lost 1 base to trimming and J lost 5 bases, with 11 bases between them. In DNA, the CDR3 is TGCAGCGTTGAAGTCCCGGGGATAACTGAAGCTTTCTTT. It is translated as CSVEVPGITEAFF.